This T cell receptor beta chain stems from a study of cytomegalovirus exposure and HLA in healthy donors. This clone has a handful of counts. Its antigen is still unknown. This CDR3 contains 15 residues. The germline V gene encodes CDR1 SQVTM and CDR2 ANQGSEA. Trimming at V came to 4 bases and at J to 8 bases, leaving 12 bases not matched to a gene. Primers for the PCR totalled 60 Vbeta and 13 Jbeta. Some clones are missing from TCRdb's copy, which holds only in-frame ones; the method was immunoSEQ multiplex PCR. The sample has roughly 190,000 clones, about 12% seen once. General study findings and limits: Prediction of most subjects' HLA-A and HLA-B alleles by TCR beta sequences was reportedly accurate. Earlier findings revealed that most TCR beta V segments proved productive either about 87% or about 30% of the time. An analysis that came later showed most CMV-associated TCR beta chains appearing HLA-restricted.

The V gene is TRBV29-1, the J gene TRBJ2-3; 10 nucleotides line up with TRBD2. The material sequenced was PBMCs. The source is a man aged 50 to 60 in good health and CMV-seropositive. The CDR3 loop is CSVARGSGGEGTQYF. CDR3 DNA sequence: TGCAGCGTTGCCCGAGGGAGCGGGGGGGAAGGTACGCAGTATTTT.